The 26 T cell receptor beta chains below were found in one sample sequenced in a study of blood T cell repertoires in COVID-19. Assay used: immunoSEQ multiplex PCR; TCRdb lists only in-frame clones, some missing. Here the sample spans 150,000 to 200,000 clones, more than 75% being singletons. Sequences were obtained from PBMCs or T cells enriched from blood (not recorded which). These receptors originate from a woman aged 45-65 years with acute COVID-19.

The J gene is TRBJ1-5, the V gene TRBV12-3 or TRBV12-4; D is ambiguous. The CDR3 has 12 amino acids. The V end lost 6 bases, the J end lost 5 bases, and 8 bases lay between the germline ends. The CDR3 is CASSRGDQPQHF. The CDR3 nucleotides are TGTGCCAGCAGCCGGGGTGATCAGCCCCAGCATTTT.

The chain couples TRBV6-2 or TRBV6-3 to TRBJ2-6, with D unresolved. Germline CDR1 and CDR2: MNHEY and SVGEGT. The CDR3 sequence is 13 residues long. Trimming cost V 4 bases and J 5 bases, with 6 bases left between them. CDR3 DNA: TGTGCCAGCAGTTCGAGGAGGGCCAACGTCCTGACTTTC. Its translation: CASSSRRANVLTF.

The chain links TRBV7-8 to TRBJ2-6, with D unresolved. Germline V gives CDR1 SGHVS, CDR2 FQNEAQ. V dropped 5 bases and J dropped 1 base, with 3 bases sitting between them. This CDR3 has 13 residues. CDR3 sequence reads: CASSESGANVLTF. CDR3 DNA sequence: TGTGCCAGCAGCGAGTCTGGGGCCAACGTCCTGACTTTC.

J is TRBJ2-7 and V is TRBV2, with TRBD1 matching over 7 bases. The J segment lost 4 bases and the V segment lost 5 bases, leaving 14 bases of the junction unmatched. Looked up from germline, CDR1 is SNHLY and CDR2 is FYNNEI. CDR3 length equals 16 residues. CDR3 sequence reads: CASSPEDYRGPYEQYV. The CDR3 region has the DNA TGTGCCAGCAGTCCGGAAGATTACAGGGGCCCTTACGAGCAGTACGTC.

The chain recombines TRBV27 with TRBJ2-5; 9 positions agree with TRBD2. CDR1 is MNHEY and CDR2 is SMNVEV in the germline V gene (reference sequence). The CDR3 is 13 amino acids. Trimming cost V 11 bases and J 4 bases; bases outside gene matches: 8. The CDR3 DNA reads as TGTGCCGTGAGGGAGCGGGGGGCAGAGACCCAGTACTTC. Translation: CAVRERGAETQYF.

The V and J genes are TRBV7-2 and TRBJ1-2; D is unclear. CDR1 is SGHTA and CDR2 is FQGNSA in the germline V gene. V lost 1 base to trimming and J lost 5 bases, with 8 bases between them. The CDR3 extends over 13 amino acids. The CDR3 region has the DNA TGTGCCAGCAGCTTAGACAGTGCTTATGGCTACACCTTC. As protein: CASSLDSAYGYTF.

This chain connects TRBV3-1 (or the pseudogene TRBV3-2) to TRBJ2-3; D possibly corresponds to TRBD2 (6 bases). The CDR3 has 17 residues. Between the trimmed V and J ends, which lost 0 bases and 9 bases, there was a span of 22 bases. CDR1 is LGHDT and CDR2 is YNNKEL in the germline V gene (reference sequence). CDR3 amino acids: CASSQELATSLVGTQYF. DNA for the CDR3: TGTGCCAGCAGCCAAGAATTGGCTACTAGCTTGGTAGGGACGCAGTATTTT.

The V call is TRBV5-1, the J call TRBJ2-2, with TRBD1 as a possible D gene (6 bases). The length of the CDR3 is 14 residues. Trimming cost V 0 bases and J 7 bases, with 10 bases left between them. Germline V gives CDR1 SGHRS, CDR2 YFSETQ. Here the CDR3 DNA reads TGCGCCAGCAGCTTGGCCTCAGGGGTCGGGGAGCTGTTTTTT. Amino acids: CASSLASGVGELFF.

As DNA, the CDR3 is TGTGCCAGCAGCAAGACGGGACAGGGAGGGAGGGCTGAAGCTTTCTTT. Protein sequence: CASSKTGQGGRAEAFF. V and J are TRBV5-4 and TRBJ1-1; 9 bases line up with TRBD1. V was pared by 4 bases and J by 6 bases, with 13 bases of the junction left unmatched. Germline CDR1 is SGHNT and CDR2 is YYREEE (reference sequence). The CDR3 runs to 16 residues.

The rearrangement links TRBV29-1 to TRBJ1-5, with 10 positions matching TRBD1. This CDR3 region has 14 residues. With 7 bases clipped from V and 8 bases from J, the junction kept 11 bases outside the gene matches. Germline assignment: CDR1 SQVTM and CDR2 ANQGSEA. The CDR3: CSAADDRGREPQHF. Here the CDR3 DNA reads TGCAGCGCCGCCGACGACAGGGGGCGGGAGCCCCAGCATTTT.

The chain has TRBV11-2 and TRBJ2-7; the D gene is possibly TRBD1 (6 bases). Trimming left V 2 bases short and J 2 bases short, with 13 bases between. Germline V CDR1 and CDR2: SGHAT, FQNNGV. The CDR3 contains 15 residues. CDR3 protein: CASSLSFGGTYEQYV. The CDR3 DNA reads TGTGCCAGCAGCTTATCGTTTGGGGGCACCTACGAGCAGTACGTC.

The V call is TRBV7-9, the J call TRBJ1-1; D gene ambiguous. Germline CDR1 reads SEHNR; CDR2 reads FQNEAQ (reference sequence). Trimming cost V 5 bases and J 4 bases, with 17 bases left between them. The CDR3 totals 15 residues. The CDR3 spells CASSLPLGRVTEAFF. In nucleotides, the CDR3 is TGTGCCAGCAGCCTACCGTTGGGTCGGGTCACTGAAGCTTTCTTT.

This clone has only a few counts. The chain couples TRBV11-3 to TRBJ2-1, with 7 bases fitting TRBD2. The germline V gene encodes CDR1 SGHNT and CDR2 YENEEA. The CDR3 loop spans 15 amino acids. The V and J ends lost 5 bases and 7 bases, in that order; junction bases with no gene match: 11. CDR3 coding DNA: TGTGCCAGCAGCCCTACCCAAGCGGGGAAGAATGAGCAGTTCTTC. The encoded protein is CASSPTQAGKNEQFF. The full variable domain, rest sourced from reference TRBV11-3 and TRBJ2-1, is EAGVVQSPRYKIIEKKQPVAFWCNPISGHNTLYWYLQNLGQGPELLIRYENEEAVDDSQLPKDRFSAERLKGVDSTLKIQPAELGDSAVYLCASSPTQAGKNEQFFGPGTRLTVL.

This clone showed up just a few times. The chain uses TRBV5-6 and TRBJ1-5; 7 bases align to TRBD1. The CDR3 spans 14 residues. With 4 bases clipped from V and 5 bases from J, the junction kept 6 bases outside the gene matches. Germline V CDR1 and CDR2: SGHDT, YYEEEE. The CDR3 DNA follows: TGTGCCAGCAGCGTACAGGGGACCCATCAGCCCCAGCATTTT. It translates to CASSVQGTHQPQHF.

The sample holds a few counts of this clone. The J gene is TRBJ1-3, the V gene TRBV7-2; unclear D gene. Germline CDR1 SGHTA, CDR2 FQGNSA. CDR3 length equals 13 residues. The germline V and J ends were trimmed by 4 bases and 2 bases, with 6 bases remaining between them. Here the CDR3 DNA reads TGTGCCAGCAGCTACACGACTGGAAACACCATATATTTT. Its translation: CASSYTTGNTIYF.

The chain joins TRBV6-5 to TRBJ2-7, with 8 bases that match TRBD1. After removal of 4 bases from V and 2 bases from J, the junction contained 7 bases not matched to a gene. CDR3 length equals 15 residues. CDR1 is MNHEY and CDR2 is SVGAGI in the germline V gene. In DNA, the CDR3 is TGTGCCAGCAGTTCCCTTCAGGGGGCCGCCTACGAGCAGTACGTC. Translating it yields CASSSLQGAAYEQYV.

V usage is TRBV5-1 and J usage is TRBJ1-1, with TRBD1 matching 8 bases. J lost 3 bases, V lost 3 bases, and 16 bases had no gene match. The CDR3 consists of 18 residues. Germline-derived CDR1 and CDR2 are SGHRS and YFSETQ. CDR3 sequence: CASSSPQEQGALYTEAFF. CDR3 nucleotide sequence: TGCGCCAGCAGCTCCCCTCAGGAGCAGGGGGCTCTTTACACTGAAGCTTTCTTT.

The genes are TRBV10-1 and TRBJ2-1; a weak D match, TRBD1 (7 bases). CDR1 WNHNN and CDR2 SYGVQD come from the germline V gene (reference sequence). CDR3 length: 15 amino acids. V dropped 3 bases and J dropped 10 bases, with 19 bases sitting between them. This CDR3 is CASSEGGTASGEQFF. The DNA of the CDR3 is TGCGCCAGCAGTGAAGGCGGGACAGCCTCTGGGGAGCAGTTCTTC.

The chain joins TRBV6-5 to TRBJ1-5, with a tentative D call TRBD1 (5 bases). CDR1 and CDR2 (germline): MNHEY, SVGAGI. This CDR3 has 15 residues. Trimming left V 7 bases short and J 2 bases short, with 15 bases between. CDR3 coding DNA: TGTGCCAGCAAAGGACGGGGGTTTGGCAATCAGCCCCAGCATTTT. It codes for CASKGRGFGNQPQHF.

The V and J genes are TRBV5-4 and TRBJ1-6; the D gene is possibly TRBD1 (5 bases). V was cut by 0 bases and J by 0 bases, with 10 bases left in between. The CDR3 totals 17 residues. The germline V gene encodes CDR1 SGHNT and CDR2 YYREEE (reference sequence). DNA for the CDR3: TGTGCCAGCAGCTTGGGGACCGACAGCTCCTATAATTCACCCCTCCACTTT. It specifies CASSLGTDSSYNSPLHF. The variable domain in full, completed from reference TRBV5-4 and TRBJ1-6, reads ETGVTQSPTHLIKTRGQQVTLRCSSQSGHNTVSWYQQALGQGPQFIFQYYREEENGRGNFPPRFSGLQFPNYSSELNVNALELDDSALYLCASSLGTDSSYNSPLHFGNGTRLTVT.

The gene calls are TRBV28 and TRBJ1-1; 9 bases are a match to TRBD1. CDR1 is MDHEN and CDR2 is SYDVKM in the germline V gene. This CDR3 is 15 amino acids long. The V and J ends lost 6 bases and 7 bases, in that order; junction bases with no gene match: 12. CDR3 residues: CASSPLWTGDFEAFF. CDR3 nucleotide sequence: TGTGCCAGCAGCCCTCTATGGACAGGGGACTTTGAAGCTTTCTTT. Full variable domain (outside the CDR3, taken from reference TRBV28 and TRBJ1-1): DVKVTQSSRYLVKRTGEKVFLECVQDMDHENMFWYRQDPGLGLRLIYFSYDVKMKEKGDIPEGYSVSREKKERFSLILESASTNQTSMYLCASSPLWTGDFEAFFGQGTRLTVV.

The J gene is TRBJ2-6, the V gene TRBV7-9; possibly TRBD1 for D (5 bases). CDR1 and CDR2 (germline): SEHNR, FQNEAQ (reference sequence). Trimming stripped 1 base from V and 4 bases from J, with 20 bases between. This CDR3 is built from 19 residues. The CDR3 DNA is TGTGCCAGCAGCTTAGAGGGGCGCTTAAAGCCAGGCGGGGCCAACGTCCTGACTTTC. Translated: CASSLEGRLKPGGANVLTF.

This chain links TRBV24-1 with TRBJ2-3; no clear D. Trimming stripped 5 bases from V and 4 bases from J, with 15 bases between. Germline lookup yields CDR1 KGHDR and CDR2 SFDVKD. The CDR3 is made up of 15 amino acids. CDR3 bases: TGTGCCACCAGTGGCAACTCGGGTGTTTCAGATACGCAGTATTTT. Protein product: CATSGNSGVSDTQYF.

The rearrangement links TRBV10-3 to TRBJ2-2; 14 bases line up with TRBD2. This CDR3 has 17 residues. Trimming removed 11 bases from V and 2 bases from J; junction bases left unmatched: 10. Germline CDR1 reads ENHRY; CDR2 reads SYGVKD. The CDR3, as DNA: TGTGCCGTTCTACCGGGACTAGCGGGGGTAAACACCGGGGAGCTGTTTTTT. Protein sequence: CAVLPGLAGVNTGELFF.

The chain links TRBV4-1 to TRBJ1-6; TRBD1 is a possible D gene (6 bases). Germline V gives CDR1 MGHRA, CDR2 YSYEKL. V dropped 4 bases and J dropped 7 bases, with 20 bases sitting between them. The CDR3 sequence is 17 residues long. CDR3 sequence: CASSPKPTGWENSPLHF. CDR3 DNA: TGCGCCAGCAGCCCAAAACCGACAGGATGGGAAAATTCACCCCTCCACTTT.

The CDR3 sequence: CASSGFGGTQYF. DNA of the CDR3: TGTGCCAGCAGCGGGTTCGGGGGTACGCAGTATTTT. The chain uses TRBV11-3 and TRBJ2-3; D is perhaps TRBD2 (6 bases). Per the germline V gene, CDR1 is SGHNT and CDR2 is YENEEA. Trimming took 5 bases from V and 8 from J, leaving 11 bases between them. The CDR3 is 12 residues long.